These 11 T cell receptor beta chains were all obtained from the same sample, sequenced in a study of OX40 agonist ivuxolimab in advanced cancers. Using immunoSEQ multiplex PCR, the repertoire was profiled, and TCRdb retains in-frame clones only, with some absent. The repertoire includes about 17,000 clones, around 70% of them detected once, and roughly a quarter sits in the top ten. The sample was CD4+ or CD8+ T cells sorted from blood, taken in a trial of the OX40 agonist ivuxolimab. The source is an adult with an advanced solid tumor such as melanoma, head and neck, liver or kidney cancer.

The chain couples TRBV7-9 to TRBJ2-2; D call uncertain. Trimming took 0 bases from V and 2 from J, leaving 10 bases between them. The CDR3 has 16 amino acids. Germline lookup yields CDR1 SEHNR and CDR2 FQNEAQ (reference sequence). CDR3 sequence: CASSLAIAPNTGELFF. The CDR3 nucleotides read TGTGCCAGCAGCTTAGCGATAGCCCCTAACACCGGGGAGCTGTTTTTT. Based on the CDR3 plus reference TRBV7-9 and TRBJ2-2, the full variable domain is DTGVSQNPRHKITKRGQNVTFRCDPISEHNRLYWYRQTLGQGPEFLTYFQNEAQLEKSRLLSDRFSAERPKGSFSTLEIQRTEQGDSAMYLCASSLAIAPNTGELFFGEGSRLTVL.

V gene TRBV19 combines with J gene TRBJ2-3, with 7 nucleotides matching TRBD2. V trimming: 4 bases; J trimming: 2 bases; junction bases outside the gene matches: 9. CDR3 size: 16 residues. Germline V gives CDR1 LNHDA, CDR2 SQIVND (reference sequence). CDR3 region: CASSTWVAGDTDTQYF. In nucleotides, the CDR3 is TGTGCCAGTAGTACGTGGGTCGCGGGGGACACAGATACGCAGTATTTT.

This rearrangement joins TRBV7-2 to TRBJ2-2; unclear D gene. The CDR3 runs to 15 residues. Germline V gene data show CDR1 as SGHTA and CDR2 as FQGNSA. Trimming took 1 base from V and 0 from J, leaving 6 bases between them. The DNA of the CDR3 is TGTGCCAGCAGCTTAGGGCCAGCGAACACCGGGGAGCTGTTTTTT. It translates to CASSLGPANTGELFF.

This chain joins TRBV7-2 and TRBJ1-2, with D possibly TRBD1 on 6 matching bases. Trimming cost V 4 bases and J 6 bases, with 18 bases left between them. CDR3 length equals 15 residues. Germline V lookup: CDR1 SGHTA, CDR2 FQGNSA. CDR3 bases: TGTGCCAGCAGCTCAAAAGACAGAGCAGGGGATGGCTACACCTTC. Protein: CASSSKDRAGDGYTF.

The CDR3, as DNA: TGTGCCAGCAGCCACCCTGGGGGTCAGTACTTC. Translated, it gives CASSHPGGQYF. The gene calls are TRBV11-1 and TRBJ2-4; D is tentatively TRBD1 or TRBD2 (5 bases each). Trimming left V 5 bases short and J 12 bases short, with 11 bases between. The germline CDR1 and CDR2 sequences are SGHAT and FQDESV (reference sequence). This CDR3 has 11 amino acids.

V is TRBV2 and J is TRBJ1-2; 11 bases match TRBD1. This CDR3 is built from 14 residues. Trimming took 9 bases from V and 7 from J; bases not matched to a gene: 10. Per germline, CDR1 SNHLY and CDR2 FYNNEI. The CDR3 coding sequence is TGTGCCAGGGACCGGGACAGGGGGGTTAGTGGCTACACCTTC. Protein sequence: CARDRDRGVSGYTF.

This clone was detected once. This chain uses TRBV2 with TRBJ2-7; tentative D call: TRBD2 (5 bases). CDR1 is SNHLY, CDR2 FYNNEI, per germline. The length of the CDR3 is 14 residues. V was cut by 8 bases and J by 3 bases, with 17 bases left in between. This chain's CDR3 is CASRSRGSNYEQYF. CDR3 sequence (DNA): TGTGCCAGCCGATCCCGCGGGTCGAACTACGAGCAGTACTTC.

This chain uses TRBV7-6 with TRBJ2-3; 8 bases line up with TRBD2. The CDR3 contains 17 residues. Unmatched junction bases numbered 15, after V lost 5 bases and J lost 5 bases. CDR1 and CDR2 (germline): SGHVS, FNYEAQ. The CDR3 is CASSPRGWGLVVDTQYF. The CDR3, as DNA: TGTGCCAGCAGCCCCCGGGGTTGGGGACTAGTAGTAGATACGCAGTATTTT. Filled out from reference TRBV7-6 and TRBJ2-3, the complete variable domain reads GAGVSQSPRYKVTKRGQDVALRCDPISGHVSLYWYRQALGQGPEFLTYFNYEAQQDKSGLPNDRFSAERPEGSISTLTIQRTEQRDSAMYRCASSPRGWGLVVDTQYFGPGTRLTVL.

This clone is medium-sized in the sample. The rearrangement uses TRBV4-3 and TRBJ2-7, with TRBD2 matching 9 bases. The germline CDR1 and CDR2 sequences are LGHNA and YSLEER. V lost 0 bases to trimming and J lost 3 bases; unmatched junction nucleotides: 6. This CDR3 spans 16 amino acids. DNA of the CDR3: TGCGCCAGCAGCCAAGATCAAGGTAGCGGGAGCTACGAGCAGTACTTC. This codes for CASSQDQGSGSYEQYF.

V gene TRBV27 combines with J gene TRBJ2-7, with 8 positions matching TRBD2. V was pared by 5 bases and J by 7 bases, with 10 bases of the junction left unmatched. The CDR3 consists of 14 residues. In germline, CDR1 is MNHEY, CDR2 SMNVEV (reference sequence). CDR3 nucleotides: TGTGCCAGCAGTACCGGGGGGGGCCCTCGGGAGCAGTACTTC. This codes for CASSTGGGPREQYF.

The chain uses TRBV7-9 and TRBJ1-4; D is uncertain. Germline-derived CDR1 and CDR2 are SEHNR and FQNEAQ (reference sequence). Between the trimmed V and J ends, which lost 1 base and 8 bases, there was a span of 8 bases. The CDR3 extends over 13 amino acids. CDR3: CASSLDPEEKLFF. The CDR3 region has the DNA TGTGCCAGCAGCTTAGATCCCGAAGAAAAACTGTTTTTT.